This TCR beta chain stems from a study of T cell repertoires in cytomegalovirus infection. This clonotype came up a few times. Its antigen is not known. This CDR3 comprises 12 residues. CDR1 is SGHVS and CDR2 is FQNEAQ in the germline V gene. V lost 1 base and J lost 11, with 11 bases in between. One entry per CDR3 protein, called by TCRdb with MiXCR from the reads. The table includes 650,000 to 900,000 distinct CDR3 sequences, 30% to 35% detected once. The material was cultured CD8+ T cells from PBMCs, obtained from culture after CMV antigen stimulation. The gene calls are TRBV7-8 and TRBJ1-1, with D perhaps TRBD1 (6 bases). The clonotype originates from a human donor in good health (CMV status not recorded). Some clones in this sample may be carry-over from other donors' samples. CDR3 sequence (DNA): TGTGCCAGCAGCTTAGGTGGGGGCTGGGCTTTCTTT. This codes for CASSLGGGWAFF.